This T cell receptor (beta chain) was identified during a study of blood T cell repertoires in COVID-19 (dated by TCRdb to about 2020). A note on the overall study: Samples covering the acute and convalescent phases of COVID-19 were provided by collaborators in the United States, Italy and Spain. The material from the prospective study consisted of cDNA or gDNA derived from T cells, B-cell-depleted T cells, or PBMCs. The dataset comprised deeply sampled blood TCRbeta repertoires from subjects exposed to, actively infected with, or recovered from COVID-19. The repertoires were released in a freely available public database meant as a resource for research on the immune response to SARS-CoV-2. Samples came from the ongoing ImmuneRACE study (first 160 participants) plus 1,254 subjects from 6 global collaborators. Nearly every sample came with metadata listing a de-identified subject ID, COVID-19 status, age in years and sex. Where available, HLA class I and class II types were taken from metadata supplied by the sample provider and were not determined by assay-based typing.

Overall study results and their limits: Clinical and demographic metadata were provided uncurated, with the amount varying by source and participant.

TCRbeta CDR3 regions were amplified from genomic DNA by means of the immunoSEQ Assay, a bias-controlled multiplex PCR. Regarding the original processing steps: The number of nucleated cells in each sample was estimated by amplification of reference gene primers within the assay. Sequence reads were collapsed and filtered to measure the absolute abundance of every unique TCRbeta CDR3 rearrangement. For each sample, productive Simpson clonality was calculated by taking the square root of Simpson's diversity index across productive rearrangements. TCRdb's version of the immuneACCESS table is confined to in-frame rearrangements and falls short of the full clone set. An unresolved V gene accounts for under half of the shortfall where checked; the remainder is of unknown origin. V and J calls and clone size are copied from that table; D and trimming were computed from the DNA. This sample is represented by hundreds of thousands of clones; around 82% of them were singletons. The top ten hold 3.5% to 5.5% of the sample.

Unmatched junction bases come to 7, with V trimmed by 5 bases and J by 4 bases. The CDR3 runs 14 residues from the cysteine to the phenylalanine. Only the CDR3 region is kept as DNA, spanning 42 bases read in frame from base 1. The germline V gene provides CDR1 MNHEY and CDR2 SVGAGI. Worth noting for this clone: Which antigen it targets is not known. Base qualities are not provided; no much larger clone lies one nucleotide away.

In the prospective study, participants were about 18 to 95 years old, resided in approximately 22 geographic areas of the United States, and were enrolled through a virtual design. To assign participants to cohorts, the prospective study relied on clinical history that participants themselves reported in a screening survey and a study questionnaire. Each participant in the prospective study had whole blood, serum and a nasopharyngeal or oropharyngeal swab collected by mobile phlebotomists. Additional blood draws and questionnaires over an approximately two-month period could optionally be provided by prospective study participants. Before DNA extraction, blood samples from the prospective study were shipped at room temperature or frozen.

This chain is built from TRBV6-5 and TRBJ2-7; TRBD1 fits 8 bases in the junction. The origin of this receptor is a man under 40 with acute COVID-19. The sample taken for sequencing was PBMCs or T cells enriched from blood (not recorded which). The CDR3 corresponds to CASSTTGGWYEQYF. In nucleotides, the sequence is TGTGCCAGCAGTACAACAGGGGGGTGGTACGAGCAGTACTTC.